This T cell receptor (beta chain) was retrieved from a study of post-analysis software for immune sequencing data. Across the whole study: Relapsing-remitting, secondary progressive and progressive-relapsing multiple sclerosis were all included among the disease courses.

Study-level points and caveats: With TRBV5-6, TRBV5-1 and TRBV20-1 included, about 5 TRBV segments were more frequent in patients than in controls.

For this clonotype: Its antigen remains unidentified. Germline and junction disagree at one end, which may indicate a read error.

TCR beta libraries were prepared from cDNA with unique molecular identifiers. TCRdb passed the PCR reads through MiXCR, listing each CDR3 protein once. In the table there are about 460,000 distinct CDR3 sequences, roughly 45% of which are singletons. The V gene's germline CDR1 is DFQATT and CDR2 SNEGSKA (reference sequence). The CDR3 is 12 amino acids. The sequence came from a girl aged 10 to 17 with multiple sclerosis. Sequenced input: blood. The chain combines TRBV20-1 with TRBJ2-3; D remains ambiguous. The chain's CDR3 is CRARKSTDTQYF. CDR3 nucleotide sequence: TGCAGGGCTAGGAAGAGCACAGATACGCAGTATTTT.